This TCR beta chain was found in a study of CD8 T cells in ankylosing spondylitis. The CDR3 totals 18 residues. V shed 0 bases and J shed 4 bases, with 22 bases lying between them. Germline CDR1 and CDR2: DFQATT and SNEGSKA (reference sequence). Notes on the study in general: As reported, disease-linked clones showed significant enrichment in matched ankylosing spondylitis synovial fluid. Both synovial fluid and blood in reactive arthritis had previously been reported to carry some motif variants. Made up of several highly homologous variants, a TCR beta motif appeared characteristic of ankylosing spondylitis blood.

It was by quantitative 5'-RACE with molecular barcodes that TCR beta libraries were made. TCRdb called the 5' RACE reads again in MiXCR, with one record for every CDR3 protein. The sample consists of under 250,000 distinct CDR3 sequences, about 10% of them appearing once. Ten or more counts support this clonotype. Its antigen is currently unknown. The sequenced sample consisted of blood, either unsorted or a sorted T cell fraction (not recorded which). This receptor was obtained from a male donor with ankylosing spondylitis or in good health (not recorded which). This chain connects TRBV20-1 to TRBJ2-1; possibly TRBD1 for D (6 bases). The CDR3 spells CSARESSAVRGIYNEQFF. As DNA, the CDR3 is TGCAGTGCTAGAGAATCTTCAGCGGTAAGGGGGATTTACAATGAGCAGTTCTTC.